This T cell receptor beta chain was recovered during a study of T-cell memory formation after mild COVID-19. Background on the study: TCR clusters mostly belonged to single donors. Study-level results: Chiefly within CM and EM were the contracting CD4+ clones; CD8+ ones were within EMRA. That cross-reactive memory joined was suggested by some responding clones appearing in pre-infection memory.

V lost 1 base and J lost 2, with 6 bases in between. CDR1 DFQATT and CDR2 SNEGSKA come from the germline V gene (reference sequence). There are 14 residues in the CDR3. Worth noting for this clonotype: No antigen is known for it.

TCRdb analysed the 5' RACE reads with MiXCR anew, one entry per CDR3 protein. The data show hundreds of thousands of distinct CDR3 sequences, with more than 15% seen just once and approximately 12% held by the top ten. The rearrangement links TRBV20-1 to TRBJ2-6; no definite D call. This receptor was identified in an adult woman who had mild COVID-19 (a few samples of this study predate the infection). Cell type and time point are not known. The specimen was PBMCs or a T cell subset sorted from them (not recorded which). CDR3 coding DNA: TGCAGTGCTAGAGTAAGGGCTGGGGCCAACGTCCTGACTTTC. Protein: CSARVRAGANVLTF.